Shown below are 23 T cell receptor beta chains from a single sample sequenced in a study of blood T cell repertoires in COVID-19. TCRdb keeps only in-frame clones here, not all; method: immunoSEQ multiplex PCR. Of 68,000 or so clones in the sample, 88% were seen once. The sample was peripheral blood. The receptors were gathered from a woman in her 70s with acute or convalescent COVID-19.

The chain links TRBV19 to TRBJ1-1; 7 bases are a match to TRBD1. Germline assignment: CDR1 LNHDA and CDR2 SQIVND (reference sequence). V lost 3 bases and J lost 0; bases outside the gene matches: 1. The CDR3 loop spans 14 amino acids. The CDR3 nucleotides read TGTGCCAGTAGTATGGGACAGTTGAACACTGAAGCTTTCTTT. It codes for CASSMGQLNTEAFF.

The gene calls are TRBV29-1 and TRBJ2-7, with D unresolved. This CDR3 contains 11 residues. Looked up from germline, CDR1 is SQVTM and CDR2 is ANQGSEA. Trimming removed 5 bases from V and 5 bases from J, with 10 bases in between. The CDR3 is CSVPNYHEQYF. The CDR3 DNA reads TGCAGCGTTCCAAACTACCACGAGCAGTACTTC.

The gene calls are TRBV5-4 and TRBJ2-1; TRBD2 aligns across 7 bases. The germline V gene has CDR1 SGHNT and CDR2 YYREEE (reference sequence). V was pared by 4 bases and J by 1 base, with 5 bases of the junction left unmatched. The CDR3 extends over 15 amino acids. The chain's CDR3 is CASSPGEGSYNEQFF. CDR3 bases: TGTGCCAGCAGCCCGGGGGAGGGGTCCTACAATGAGCAGTTCTTC.

CDR3 region: CASSFFAGRGYNSPLHF. The CDR3 region has the DNA TGTGCCAGCAGTTTCTTTGCCGGGAGGGGCTATAATTCACCCCTCCACTTT. The genes are TRBV28 and TRBJ1-6; D might be TRBD1 (5 bases). Trimming took 3 bases from V and 3 from J, leaving 15 bases between them. Per the germline V gene, CDR1 is MDHEN and CDR2 is SYDVKM. The CDR3 has 17 residues.

V and J are TRBV18 and TRBJ2-5; D gene unclear. Between the trimmed V and J ends, which lost 5 bases and 3 bases, there was a span of 4 bases. Germline CDR1 KGHSH, CDR2 LQKENI. The CDR3 has 11 amino acids. The CDR3 DNA reads TGTGCCAGCTCATCCGAAGAGACCCAGTACTTC. This gives the protein CASSSEETQYF.

This rearrangement joins TRBV6-4 to TRBJ1-1, with D hard to call. This CDR3 contains 14 residues. Germline V gene sequence: CDR1 MRHNA, CDR2 SNTAGT. Between the trimmed V and J ends, which lost 0 bases and 4 bases, there was a span of 9 bases. CDR3 sequence: CASSDSWESTEAFF. In DNA form, the CDR3 reads TGTGCCAGCAGTGACTCGTGGGAGTCCACTGAAGCTTTCTTT.

This chain connects TRBV5-1 to TRBJ2-2; perhaps TRBD1 as D (6 bases). In germline, CDR1 is SGHRS, CDR2 YFSETQ. The V gene lost 4 bases and the J gene lost 2 bases, with 18 bases spanning the gap. The CDR3 covers 17 residues. The CDR3 bases are TGCGCCAGCAGCCTCCCGCCTACAGGGAGCAACACCGGGGAGCTGTTTTTT. This encodes CASSLPPTGSNTGELFF.

This chain uses TRBV6-5 with TRBJ2-3; D possibly corresponds to TRBD2 (6 bases). The CDR3 is 15 residues long. Germline V lookup: CDR1 MNHEY, CDR2 SVGAGI. V lost 1 base to trimming and J lost 1 base, with 9 bases between them. The CDR3: CASSYWASGTDTQYF. The CDR3 DNA reads TGTGCCAGCAGTTACTGGGCTAGCGGCACAGATACGCAGTATTTT.

V and J are TRBV5-1 and TRBJ2-1; TRBD2 aligns across 10 bases. CDR3 length: 17 residues. Germline-derived CDR1 and CDR2 are SGHRS and YFSETQ. Unmatched junction bases numbered 7, after V lost 4 bases and J lost 0 bases. The CDR3 bases are TGCGCCAGCAGCCTATTTAGCGGGAGGAGCTCCTACAATGAGCAGTTCTTC. This sequence encodes CASSLFSGRSSYNEQFF.

The rearrangement links TRBV12-5 to TRBJ1-3; TRBD1 might be the D (6 bases). V was clipped by 5 bases and J by 0 bases, with 14 bases between them. Germline CDR1 LGHNT, CDR2 FRNRAP. The CDR3 contains 16 residues. The CDR3 DNA reads TGTGCTAGTGGTCCGGGGACACTCAGCTCTGGAAACACCATATATTTT. It codes for CASGPGTLSSGNTIYF.

The V call is TRBV5-8, the J call TRBJ1-5; D may be TRBD1 (5 bases). This CDR3 is 17 amino acids long. V shed 5 bases and J shed 1 base, with 19 bases lying between them. Germline V lookup: CDR1 SGHTS, CDR2 YDEGEE. The CDR3, as DNA: TGTGCCAGCAGGAATGAGGGGAGGGGCGGGAGCAATCAGCCCCAGCATTTT. It translates to CASRNEGRGGSNQPQHF.

The genes are TRBV28 and TRBJ1-5; D not resolved. The CDR3 is made up of 16 amino acids. The V end was cut by 6 bases, the J end by 1 base, with 16 bases between. The germline V gene encodes CDR1 MDHEN and CDR2 SYDVKM. CDR3 loop: CASRPTDSGSNQPQHF. The CDR3 nucleotides are TGTGCCAGCAGGCCTACGGACTCGGGGAGCAATCAGCCCCAGCATTTT. Full variable domain (missing parts from reference TRBV28 and TRBJ1-5): DVKVTQSSRYLVKRTGEKVFLECVQDMDHENMFWYRQDPGLGLRLIYFSYDVKMKEKGDIPEGYSVSREKKERFSLILESASTNQTSMYLCASRPTDSGSNQPQHFGDGTRLSIL.

The chain recombines TRBV30 with TRBJ1-2, with 8 bases fitting TRBD1. V lost 3 bases and J lost 7; bases outside the gene matches: 7. This CDR3 spans 13 amino acids. Germline V lookup: CDR1 GTSNPN, CDR2 SVGIG (reference sequence). The CDR3 nucleotides read TGTGCCTGGAGCGGGACAGGTCGGCTTGGCTACACCTTC. This codes for CAWSGTGRLGYTF.

The gene calls are TRBV28 and TRBJ1-4; D may be TRBD1 (5 bases). The CDR3 is made up of 18 amino acids. With 3 bases removed from V and 0 bases from J, the gap between germline ends came to 17 bases. CDR1 MDHEN and CDR2 SYDVKM come from the germline V gene. CDR3 sequence (DNA): TGTGCCAGCAGTTTTACCCGGACACCTATTCCAACTAATGAAAAACTGTTTTTT. This gives the protein CASSFTRTPIPTNEKLFF.

Comment on this clone: The same CDR3 also results from other DNA sequences found in this sample. V and J are TRBV5-4 and TRBJ2-5, with D perhaps matching TRBD2 (6 bases). This CDR3 has 14 residues. V was pared by 0 bases and J by 1 base, with 7 bases between. Germline V CDR1 and CDR2: SGHNT, YYREEE (reference sequence). CDR3 protein: CASSLAGSQETQYF. The CDR3 nucleotides read TGTGCCAGCAGCTTGGCCGGGAGCCAAGAGACCCAGTACTTC.

This clone has just one count. The chain recombines TRBV6-2 or TRBV6-3 with TRBJ1-2; the D is unclear. This CDR3 spans 13 amino acids. Germline V gene lookup returns CDR1 MNHEY and CDR2 SVGEGT. V was shortened by 0 bases and J by 5 bases, with 7 bases between the two germline ends. The DNA of the CDR3 is TGTGCCAGCAGTTACTCGGGCTCTTATGGCTACACCTTC. Amino acid sequence: CASSYSGSYGYTF.

This sequence joins TRBV6-1 and TRBJ1-1; TRBD1 matches at 9 bases. Germline trimming cut 3 bases from V and 2 bases from J; bases unmatched to any gene: 7. Germline CDR1 reads MNHNS; CDR2 reads SASEGT. CDR3 length: 16 residues. The CDR3 DNA follows: TGTGCCAGCAGTGAGGGGGACAGGGTTTTCAACACTGAAGCTTTCTTT. It codes for CASSEGDRVFNTEAFF.

The CDR3 loop is CASSIRSPGNQPQHF. The CDR3 coding sequence is TGTGCCAGTAGTATAAGATCACCGGGCAATCAGCCCCAGCATTTT. The genes are TRBV19 and TRBJ1-5; no definite D call. Looked up from germline, CDR1 is LNHDA and CDR2 is SQIVND (reference sequence). This CDR3 spans 15 amino acids. V lost 2 bases, J lost 2 bases, and 10 bases lay in between.

The chain employs TRBV28 and TRBJ1-5; TRBD1 aligns across 11 bases. The CDR3 sequence is 17 residues long. The germline V gene has CDR1 MDHEN and CDR2 SYDVKM. V shed 5 bases and J 0 bases; nucleotides not matched to a gene: 6. This chain's CDR3 is CASSPGQGEYSNQPQHF. The CDR3 coding sequence is TGTGCCAGCAGTCCGGGACAGGGGGAATATAGCAATCAGCCCCAGCATTTT.

The chain has TRBV28 and TRBJ1-5, with 10 bases that match TRBD1. CDR1 is MDHEN, CDR2 SYDVKM, per germline. V lost 2 bases, J lost 1 base, and 17 bases stayed unmatched. The CDR3 consists of 21 residues. DNA of the CDR3: TGTGCCAGCAGTTTAGGGCCAAAGGCGACAGGGGGCCTGGTAAGCAATCAGCCCCAGCATTTT. Amino acids: CASSLGPKATGGLVSNQPQHF.

This chain uses TRBV3-1 (or the pseudogene TRBV3-2) with TRBJ1-5; possibly TRBD1 for D (6 bases). Per the germline V gene, CDR1 is LGHDT and CDR2 is YNNKEL (reference sequence). V lost 0 bases and J lost 2, with 8 bases in between. CDR3 length: 15 residues. The CDR3 loop is CASSQDGGGNQPQHF. Written as DNA, the CDR3 is TGTGCCAGCAGCCAAGATGGGGGCGGCAATCAGCCCCAGCATTTT.

The rearrangement links TRBV5-4 to TRBJ1-2; 7 bases agree with TRBD1. The J segment lost 0 bases and the V segment lost 2 bases, leaving 10 bases of the junction unmatched. CDR1 is SGHNT, CDR2 YYREEE, per germline (reference sequence). The CDR3 runs 17 residues. CDR3 region: CASSFETGPRTNYGYTF. The DNA for the CDR3 is TGTGCCAGCAGCTTTGAGACAGGGCCGAGGACTAACTATGGCTACACCTTC.

V usage is TRBV5-1 and J usage is TRBJ1-4; 7 bases align to TRBD1. V gave up 0 bases and J gave up 5 bases; unmatched junction bases: 7. The CDR3 runs 16 residues. Germline V CDR1 and CDR2: SGHRS, YFSETQ. Here the CDR3 reads CASSLGRRQGNEKLFF. CDR3 coding DNA: TGCGCCAGCAGCTTGGGGAGGAGACAGGGAAATGAAAAACTGTTTTTT.